The T cell receptor (beta chain) described here comes from a study of cytomegalovirus exposure and HLA in healthy donors (dated by TCRdb to the late 2010s). Background for the entire study: An earlier analysis of roughly 500 of the donors reported about 260 Gb of sequence data and 117 million unique TCR beta sequences obtained from 150 million to 200 million T cells. An early release covering just under 650 HLA-typed donors comprised approximately 290 gigabases of sequencing data and approximately 80 million unique TCR sequences. Among the approximately 400 genotyped donors, about 85% belonged to the genetic ancestry cluster associated with self-reported Caucasian donors. The study aimed to test whether signatures of past pathogen exposure could be identified by cataloging public T cell receptors. The T cell repertoires of 666 subjects were profiled by immunosequencing and related to cytomegalovirus serostatus. Besides the first cohort of some 670 subjects, a separate validation cohort made up of over 95 different subjects was used. The study combined high-throughput TCR immunosequencing, statistical association of individual TCRs with disease status, and machine learning to predict cytomegalovirus infection status. A later analysis re-examined previously published TCR beta repertoires from more than 600 donors and added high-resolution HLA genotyping to investigate patterns of TCR occurrence. Rather than drawing on any new phenotypic data, the later analysis identified candidate immune exposures from TCR beta sequences and the way those sequences occurred across donors. To decide whether each TCR beta V gene segment behaved as functional or pseudogenic, an earlier analysis of 587 of the donors relied on high-throughput TCR beta sequencing. Donor age, sex, ethnicity and CMV serostatus were compiled together with the repertoire data. A later genetic analysis used genome-wide SNP genotypes for about 60% of the 666 donors, treating that subset as a discovery cohort. Every repertoire in the discovery cohort had been generated on one and the same sequencing platform. Both class I and class II loci were covered by HLA typing, at four-digit resolution. Typing coverage varied by locus: roughly 629-640 donors for A, B, C, DRB1 and DQB1; 500 to 550 for DQA1; more than 600 for DPA1; approximately 470 for DPB1. Four to six DR-DQ haplotypes were handled as single units for association and clustering, since linkage in the cohort was strong. Among about 360 genotyped donors of the cohort, an average of around 240,000 unique TCR beta nucleotide sequences were sequenced per donor, around 20% of them non-productive. Study-wide conclusions, independent of this receptor: In a later analysis, several top co-occurrence clusters were reported to appear linked to parvovirus B19, influenza, CMV and Epstein-Barr virus. When HLA alleles, especially DR and DQ, strongly co-occurred, TCR associations were difficult to assign to individual alleles. Because some donors lacked HLA typing at each locus, the association tests relied only on the typed subset. The study gave a list of around 170 TCR beta chains associated with cytomegalovirus. Most TCR sequences were observed very rarely across donors, whereas some public TCRs were present in many individuals. Because counts were too low, some 16 rarely observed V segments, including chromosome 9 orphons, were excluded from the earlier analysis of 587 of the donors. Linkage disequilibrium might explain the correlated functional status among segregating V segments, but an unknown experimental factor could not be excluded. A further reported finding was that TCR beta sequences accurately predicted the HLA-A and HLA-B alleles for most subjects in the first cohort. In this cohort, only TCR beta chains were sequenced, and detectable features were limited by the absence of alpha or paired-chain data. A cluster of highly shared sequence variants was judged likely to be a technical artifact of the sequencing pipeline. An association between a missense DCLRE1C variant and V-gene and J-gene trimming of TCR beta chains was found in a later genetic analysis and replicated in an independent cohort. Immune exposure information for the cohort was limited to CMV serostatus. In an earlier analysis of several hundred of the donors, most TCR beta V segments were observed in productive rearrangements about 87% or about 30% of the time, broadly matching IMGT annotations. Some IMGT-functional V segments, including TRBV6-2 and TRBV6-3, could not be told apart with the 87-base-pair reads, so those segments were excluded. In a later analysis, some 18,000 TCR beta sequences were associated with specific HLA alleles at a false discovery rate of 0.05. According to a later genetic analysis, donors in an Asian-associated ancestry cluster had fewer N-insertions in productive TCRs than the roughly 670-donor mean. In a later analysis, the rate of TCR association differed among HLA loci, with DRB1 alleles having the most associated TCRs and HLA-C alleles having the fewest. The classifier was reported to diagnose cytomegalovirus status with high specificity and sensitivity in both the original and validation cohorts. A few of the identified cytomegalovirus-associated TCR beta chains were confirmed in vitro to be specific for cytomegalovirus antigens. Roughly uniform sequencing depth across donors was assumed in presence/absence analyses, although this assumption may not hold. In a later analysis, most CMV-associated TCR beta chains were found to appear HLA-restricted, with HLA associations seemingly driven largely by CMV exposure. The authors suggested that the approach could potentially be extended to other disease states and immunological phenotypes. In a later analysis, HLA-associated TCR beta chains were found to be more clonally expanded and to have lower generation probabilities than equally common non-associated chains.

Remarks on this clone: What antigen it recognizes has not been identified. No clone much larger than this one lies a single base away; base qualities are absent.

Libraries were constructed by the immunoSEQ multiplex PCR assay. For the multiplex PCR, a mixture combining 60 forward primers for TCR Vbeta segments and 13 reverse primers for TCR Jbeta segments was used. Amplification of the CDR3 region of rearranged TCR beta genes was performed with a multiplex PCR assay on genomic DNA. The Illumina HiSeq System was used to sequence the amplified TCR beta libraries as 87-base-pair reads. As for the authors' bioinformatics: Across the 500 to 750 repertoires, a later analysis counted roughly 77 million unique TCR beta chains, around 11 million of which were shared by at least two donors. Raw reads were error-corrected and collapsed into unique sequences with a nearest-neighbor algorithm that merged closely related sequences to remove PCR and sequencing errors. CDR3 sequences were aligned to IMGT reference sequences to assign V, D and J gene segments. For a sequence to be retained, a match of at least six nucleotides to both a V gene segment and a J gene segment was required. A rearrangement was called productive if the CDR3 had no stop codons and remained in frame with V and J, and every other rearrangement was called non-productive. CDR3 was defined according to IMGT convention as the region running from the second conserved V-encoded cysteine to the conserved J-encoded phenylalanine. In an earlier analysis of 587 of the donors, sequences lacking an unambiguous match to a single V gene segment were excluded. In an earlier analysis of about 590 of the donors, a V segment was called functional when productive rearrangements were above 56.7%, and segregating when the standard deviation between donors exceeded 5%. A statistical classification framework was built for diagnosing cytomegalovirus status from the catalog of TCR beta chain sequences. In a later analysis, V and J genes were assigned by comparing TCR nucleotide sequences against IMGT/GENE-DB human TR gene sequences. The TCRdist pipeline was used in a later analysis to assign CDR3 sequences and most-parsimonious VDJ recombination scenarios. In a later analysis, each TCR beta chain was defined by its CDR3 amino acid sequence together with its V-gene family, and reads without a unique V-gene family were excluded. In a later analysis, fewer than 600 highly shared, low-generation-probability nucleotide sequences were removed to address suspected cross-contamination and a sequencing artifact. In a later analysis, a clonal expansion index was calculated for each public chain from normalized within-repertoire ranks of inferred template counts. In a later analysis, generation probabilities were computed with a VDJ recombination model fitted to out-of-frame rearrangements, and the resulting probabilities were checked against IGoR. Hypergeometric tests were used in a later analysis to score TCR-TCR, TCR-HLA and TCR-CMV co-occurrence, with a repertoire-size bias correction applied to the TCR pairs. In a later analysis, false discovery rates were estimated by permuting HLA or CMV assignments 20 times. In a later analysis, co-occurring TCRs were grouped with DBSCAN, and TCRdist sequence similarity was added when clustering was performed within HLA-allele-positive subsets. For co-occurrence clustering, repertoires with fewer than 30,000 or more than 120,000 public chains were excluded, along with four to six repertoires with anomalous nucleotide sharing. TCRdb's version of the immuneACCESS table is confined to in-frame rearrangements and falls short of the full clone set. An unresolved V gene accounts for under half of the shortfall where checked; the remainder is of unknown origin. V, J and clone size are those of that table, while D and trimming were read from the DNA. A total of about 160,000 clones appear in this sample, roughly 80% of them only once. The top ten clonotypes cover roughly 1.2% of the sample.

In total, roughly 670 healthy bone marrow donors made up the cohort. At the time of sampling, every cohort member was nominally healthy, though immune exposures that went unrecorded were likely present. The donor tested CMV seronegative and was one of the 352 seronegative cohort members. A peripheral blood sample was collected from each donor, and TCR beta sequencing was performed on peripheral blood mononuclear cells. Genomic DNA extraction from the blood cell samples was performed with the Qiagen DNeasy Blood Extraction Kit. The CDR3 runs 15 amino acids, cysteine and phenylalanine included. Just the 45-base CDR3 DNA is kept, in frame starting at base 1. The junction shows trimming of 3 bases on V and 10 bases on J, and the gene matches do not reach 5 bases of it. The CDR1 and CDR2 encoded by the germline V gene (reference sequence) are MNHEY and SMNVEV.

This receptor chain uses TRBV27 and TRBJ1-6, and TRBD1 matches 11 of the central bases. This TCR derives from a woman aged 50 to 60 in good health and CMV-seronegative. The sequencing input was PBMCs. The CDR3 in this case is CASSFSDRGLSPLHF. In nucleotide form, the sequence is TGTGCCAGCAGTTTCTCGGACAGGGGGCTCTCACCCCTCCACTTT.